Below, 8 T cell receptor beta chains from the same sample are listed, as sequenced in a study of tumor-infiltrating lymphocytes in primary liver carcinoma. In addition to blood RNA drawn from unsorted whole blood, germline DNA was extracted. TCR beta cDNA was reverse-transcribed from about 500 ng of total RNA. The reaction used a constant-region primer and ProtoScript II reverse transcriptase. The TCR beta library was amplified through three nested multiplex PCR rounds in a modified ARM-PCR procedure. PCR rounds one and two used TRBV1-TRBV30 forward primers with a C-beta reverse primer for approximately 10 cycles each. TCRdb re-derived calls from the multiplex PCR reads in MiXCR, one entry per CDR3 protein. The table has approximately 330,000 distinct CDR3 sequences, around three fifths seen once. The sample consisted of peripheral blood. Receptors were obtained from a middle-aged man with primary liver carcinoma and hepatitis B virus infection.

There are a few counts of this clonotype. The chain has TRBV28 and TRBJ1-2; D is possibly TRBD1 (5 bases). The V end lost 4 bases, the J end lost 7 bases, and 10 bases lay between the germline ends. The CDR3 runs to 12 residues. CDR1 and CDR2 (germline): MDHEN, SYDVKM. CDR3 bases: TGTGCCAGCAGTTGGGGGAATCGTGGCTACACCTTC. This gives the protein CASSWGNRGYTF.

With respect to this clonotype: The junction shows a germline mismatch at one end, possibly a read error. This CDR3 is CANSLRGADSYEQYF. As DNA, the CDR3 is TGTGCCAACAGTTTAAGGGGGGCAGATTCCTACGAGCAGTACTTC. V usage is TRBV12-3 or TRBV12-4 and J usage is TRBJ2-7; either TRBD1 or TRBD2 may fit D (6 bases each). This CDR3 spans 15 amino acids.

This clonotype was recorded many times. V usage is TRBV4-2 and J usage is TRBJ2-1; TRBD1 is a possible D gene (5 bases). Germline CDR1 is LGHNA and CDR2 is YNFKEQ. The V and J ends lost 4 bases and 7 bases respectively, with 11 bases between them. The length of the CDR3 is 13 residues. As DNA, the CDR3 is TGTGCCAGCAGCCCCGACCAGGGTAATGAGCAGTTCTTC. Encoded protein: CASSPDQGNEQFF.

This clonotype was seen a single time. The junction shows a germline mismatch at one end, possibly a read error. This chain connects TRBV11-2 to TRBJ2-5; TRBD2 matches at 8 bases. CDR3 size: 13 residues. Per the germline V gene, CDR1 is SGHAT and CDR2 is FQNNGV. CDR3 in DNA: TGTGCCTGCAGCCGAAGCGGGAGTGCGACCCAGTACTTC. Its protein product is CACSRSGSATQYF.

This clonotype was detected ten times or more. The chain uses TRBV10-3 and TRBJ2-3; D ambiguous. Per the germline V gene, CDR1 is ENHRY and CDR2 is SYGVKD. The CDR3 is 12 amino acids. Trimming cost V 2 bases and J 10 bases, with 10 bases left between them. As DNA, the CDR3 is TGTGCCATCAGTGAGCTTTCTCAAGCGCAGTATTTT. It codes for CAISELSQAQYF.

Comments on this clonotype: A much larger clone differs by one base, so this may be a read error. V gene TRBV11-1 combines with J gene TRBJ2-2; 9 nucleotides match TRBD1. Germline CDR1 SGHAT, CDR2 FQDESV (reference sequence). The CDR3 length is 14 residues. Here the CDR3 reads CASSPDRGTGGLFF. The DNA of the CDR3 is TGTGCCAGCAGCCCGGACAGGGGCACCGGGGGGCTGTTTTTT.

Notes on this clonotype: At one end, the junction sequence differs from germline, possibly due to a read error. This rearrangement joins TRBV10-2 to TRBJ2-1; 7 bases are a match to TRBD1. Germline V lookup: CDR1 WSHSY, CDR2 SAAADI. This CDR3 contains 15 residues. The CDR3 DNA is TGTACCAGCAGTGACAGGGCTAGCTTTCGCAATGAGCAGTTCTTC. It yields the protein CTSSDRASFRNEQFF.

This clonotype has at least ten counts. The chain uses TRBV4-2 and TRBJ2-4; D is perhaps TRBD1 or TRBD2 (6 bases each). Germline values: CDR1 LGHNA, CDR2 YNFKEQ. The CDR3 loop spans 15 amino acids. V shed 0 bases and J shed 4 bases, with 10 bases lying between them. The CDR3 DNA is TGTGCCAGCAGCCAAGACGGGGGCGGGAAAAACATTCAGTACTTC. Its protein is CASSQDGGGKNIQYF.